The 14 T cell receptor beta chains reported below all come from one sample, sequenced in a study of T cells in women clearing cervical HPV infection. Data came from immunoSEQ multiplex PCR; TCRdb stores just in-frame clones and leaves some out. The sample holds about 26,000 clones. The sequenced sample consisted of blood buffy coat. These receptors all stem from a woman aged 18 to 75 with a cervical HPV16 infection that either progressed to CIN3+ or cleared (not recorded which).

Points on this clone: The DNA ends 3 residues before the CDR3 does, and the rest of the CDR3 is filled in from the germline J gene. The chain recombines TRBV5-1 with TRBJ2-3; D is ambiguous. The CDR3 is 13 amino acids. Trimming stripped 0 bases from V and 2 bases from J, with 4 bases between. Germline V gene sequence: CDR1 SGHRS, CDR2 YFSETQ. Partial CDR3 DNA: TGCGCCAGCAGCTTGGTCTACACAGATACG. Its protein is CASSLVYTDT. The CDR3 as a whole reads CASSLVYTDTQYF.

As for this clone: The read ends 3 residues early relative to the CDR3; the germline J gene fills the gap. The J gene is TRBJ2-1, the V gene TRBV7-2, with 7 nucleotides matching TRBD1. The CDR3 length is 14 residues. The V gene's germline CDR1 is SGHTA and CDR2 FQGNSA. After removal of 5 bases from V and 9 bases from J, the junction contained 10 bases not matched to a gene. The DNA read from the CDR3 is TGTGCCAGCAGCGAAAGACAGGGCGACGGTGAG. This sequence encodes CASSERQGDGE. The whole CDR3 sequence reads CASSERQGDGEQFF.

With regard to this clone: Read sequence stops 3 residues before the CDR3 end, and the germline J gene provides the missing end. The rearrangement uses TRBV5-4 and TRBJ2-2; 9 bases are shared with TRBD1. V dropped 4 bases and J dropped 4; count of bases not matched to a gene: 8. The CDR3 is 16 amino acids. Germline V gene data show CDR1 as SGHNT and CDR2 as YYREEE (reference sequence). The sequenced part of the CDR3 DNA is TGTGCCAGCAGCAGTCCGGGACAGGGACTCACCGGGGAG. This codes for CASSSPGQGLTGE. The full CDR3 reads CASSSPGQGLTGELFF.

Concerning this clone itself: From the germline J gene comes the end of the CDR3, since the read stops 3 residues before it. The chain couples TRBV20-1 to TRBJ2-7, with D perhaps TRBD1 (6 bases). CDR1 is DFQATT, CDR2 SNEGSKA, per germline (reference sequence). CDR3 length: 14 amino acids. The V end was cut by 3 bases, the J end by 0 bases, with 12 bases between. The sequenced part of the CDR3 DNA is TGCAGTGCTAGGCCGGGACAATCCTCCTACGAG. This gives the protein CSARPGQSSYE. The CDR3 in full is CSARPGQSSYEQYF.

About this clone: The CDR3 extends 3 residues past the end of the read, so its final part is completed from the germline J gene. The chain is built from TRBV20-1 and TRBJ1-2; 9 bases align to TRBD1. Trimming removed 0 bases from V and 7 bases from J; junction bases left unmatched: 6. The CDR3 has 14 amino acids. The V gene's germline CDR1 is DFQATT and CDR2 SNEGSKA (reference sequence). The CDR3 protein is CSARDQQGAPGYTF. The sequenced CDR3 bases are TGCAGTGCTAGAGATCAACAGGGGGCGCCTGGC.

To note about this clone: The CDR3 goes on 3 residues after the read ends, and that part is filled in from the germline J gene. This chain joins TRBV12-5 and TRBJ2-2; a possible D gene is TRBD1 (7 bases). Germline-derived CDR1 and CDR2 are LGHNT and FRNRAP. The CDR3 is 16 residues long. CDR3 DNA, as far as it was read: TGTGCTAGTGGTTGGGGAGGACAGGAGTTTAATGAAAAG. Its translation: CASGWGGQEFNEK. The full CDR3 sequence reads CASGWGGQEFNEKLFF.

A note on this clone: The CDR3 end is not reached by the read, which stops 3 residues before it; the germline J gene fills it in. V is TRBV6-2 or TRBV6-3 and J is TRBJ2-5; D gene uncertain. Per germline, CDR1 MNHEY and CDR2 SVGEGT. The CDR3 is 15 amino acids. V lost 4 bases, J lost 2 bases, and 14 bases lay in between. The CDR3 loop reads CASSSARSKQETQYF. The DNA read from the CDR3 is TGTGCCAGCAGTTCCGCCAGGAGCAAACAAGAGACC.

The part of the CDR3 DNA that was read is TGTGCCAGCAGACCACAGGGGGGTGCTTCACCC. Translation: CASRPQGGASP. The entire CDR3 reads CASRPQGGASPLHF. This sequence joins TRBV6-2 or TRBV6-3 and TRBJ1-6, with TRBD1 identical over 8 bases. The read terminates 3 residues before the CDR3 end, so the remaining end is supplied by the germline J gene. This CDR3 comprises 14 residues. Germline CDR1 and CDR2: MNHEY and SVGEGT. J gave up 9 bases and V 6 bases, and 7 bases lay outside the gene matches.

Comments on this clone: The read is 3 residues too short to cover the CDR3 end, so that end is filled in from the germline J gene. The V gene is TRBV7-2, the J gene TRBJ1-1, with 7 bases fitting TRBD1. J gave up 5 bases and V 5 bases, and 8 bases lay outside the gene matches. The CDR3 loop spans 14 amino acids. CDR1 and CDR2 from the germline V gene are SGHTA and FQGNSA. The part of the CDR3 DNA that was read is TGTGCCAGCAGCAGACGACAGGGTGGAACTGAA. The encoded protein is CASSRRQGGTE. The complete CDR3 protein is CASSRRQGGTEAFF.

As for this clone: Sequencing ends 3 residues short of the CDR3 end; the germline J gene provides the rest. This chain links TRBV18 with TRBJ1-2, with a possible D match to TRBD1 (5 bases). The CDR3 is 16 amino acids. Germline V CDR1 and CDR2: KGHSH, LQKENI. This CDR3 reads CASSPPASGGPYDYTF. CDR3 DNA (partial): TGTGCCAGCTCACCACCGGCTAGCGGGGGACCCTACGAC.

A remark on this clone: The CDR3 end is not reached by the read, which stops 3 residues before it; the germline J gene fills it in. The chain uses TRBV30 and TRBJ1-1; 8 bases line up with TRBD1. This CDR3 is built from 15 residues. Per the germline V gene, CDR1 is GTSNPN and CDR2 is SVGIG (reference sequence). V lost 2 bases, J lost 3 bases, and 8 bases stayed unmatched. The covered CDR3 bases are TGTGCCTGGAGTAGGAACCAGGGGGCGGACACTGAA. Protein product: CAWSRNQGADTE. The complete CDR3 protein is CAWSRNQGADTEAFF. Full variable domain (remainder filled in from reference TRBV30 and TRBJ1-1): SQTIHQWPATLVQPVGSPLSLECTVEGTSNPNLYWYRQAAGRGLQLLFYSVGIGQISSEVPQNLSASRPQDRQFILSSKKLLLSDSGFYLCAWSRNQGADTEAFFGQGTRLTVV.

This chain's CDR3 is CASGLHKDRGDNQPQHF. The sequenced part of the CDR3 DNA is TGTGCTAGTGGTTTGCATAAGGACAGGGGTGACAATCAGCCC. The J gene is TRBJ1-5, the V gene TRBV12-5, with 9 positions matching TRBD1. The read finishes 3 residues shy of the CDR3 end, and the germline J gene is used to complete it. This CDR3 spans 17 amino acids. Germline V gene data show CDR1 as LGHNT and CDR2 as FRNRAP. Trimming took 2 bases from V and 3 from J; bases not matched to a gene: 8.

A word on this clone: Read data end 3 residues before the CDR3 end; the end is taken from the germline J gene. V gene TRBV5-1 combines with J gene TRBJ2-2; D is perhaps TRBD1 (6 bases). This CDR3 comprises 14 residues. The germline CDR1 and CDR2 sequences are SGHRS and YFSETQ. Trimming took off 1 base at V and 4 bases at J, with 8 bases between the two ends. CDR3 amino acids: CASSLRDTTGELFF. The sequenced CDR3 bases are TGCGCCAGCAGCTTGAGGGACACCACCGGGGAG.

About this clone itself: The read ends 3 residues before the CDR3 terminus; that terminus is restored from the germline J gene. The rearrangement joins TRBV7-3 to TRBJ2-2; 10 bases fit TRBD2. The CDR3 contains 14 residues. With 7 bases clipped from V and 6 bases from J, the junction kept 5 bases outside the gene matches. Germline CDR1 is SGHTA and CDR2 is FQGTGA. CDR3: CASTRLAGAGELFF. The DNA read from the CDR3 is TGTGCCAGCACCCGACTAGCGGGTGCCGGGGAG.